This TCR beta chain stems from a study of T cells in Graves' hyperthyroidism and ophthalmopathy. RNA transcripts gave rise to amplified TCR beta CDR3 regions. HTBI primers were used for first-round RT-PCR of the TCR CDR3. TCRdb reanalysed the multiplex PCR reads using MiXCR and keeps one entry per CDR3 protein. The table lists a few hundred thousand distinct CDR3 sequences, less than 25% of them singletons, with approximately 26% in the top ten. This clonotype has a count of ten or more. This CDR3 has 13 residues. The ends were cut back, 6 bases at V and 6 bases at J, with 15 bases in the middle. This chain links TRBV12-3 or TRBV12-4 with TRBJ2-7, with D perhaps matching TRBD2 (6 bases). The TCR was taken from a man aged 18 to 35 with Graves' hyperthyroidism. The sample consisted of blood. CDR3 DNA sequence: TGTGCCAGCAGACCACTAGCAATTGGCGAGCAGTACTTC. Translating it yields CASRPLAIGEQYF.